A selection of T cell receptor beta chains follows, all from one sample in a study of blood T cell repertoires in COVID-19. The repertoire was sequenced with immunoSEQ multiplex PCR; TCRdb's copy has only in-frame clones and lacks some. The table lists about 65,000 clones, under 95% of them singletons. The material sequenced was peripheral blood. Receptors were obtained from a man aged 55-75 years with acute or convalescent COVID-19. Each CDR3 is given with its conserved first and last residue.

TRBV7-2 CASSLRTGTGSQIYGYTF
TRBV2 CASGDNPNQPQHF
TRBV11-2 CASSLVGGANTEAFF
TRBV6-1 CASSEVGFGQGKRSNQPQHF
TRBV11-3 CASSLGTGDQETQYF
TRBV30 CAWSGGSGWNSPLHF
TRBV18 CASSPPGSYNEQFF
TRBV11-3 CASSLGGQGRYNEQFF
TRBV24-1 CATSDRQDQPQHF
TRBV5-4 CASSATGIGGYTF
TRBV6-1 CASSEAVNSPLHF